This passage covers 31 T cell receptor beta chains from one sample sequenced in a study of cytomegalovirus exposure and HLA in healthy donors. Researchers ran the PCR with 60 Vbeta and 13 Jbeta primers. Measured with immunoSEQ multiplex PCR; TCRdb has only the in-frame clones, and not every one. The sample consists of roughly 100,000 clones, around four fifths of them appearing once. The sample consisted of PBMCs. The source of these receptors is a man younger than 45 in good health and CMV-seronegative.

The rearrangement joins TRBV12-5 to TRBJ1-4; a possible D gene is TRBD1 (5 bases). The CDR3 contains 15 residues. The germline V gene encodes CDR1 LGHNT and CDR2 FRNRAP. Trimming cost V 4 bases and J 3 bases, with 12 bases left between them. DNA for the CDR3: TGTGCTAGTGGTTCCTCGGAGGGGTCTAATGAAAAACTGTTTTTT. Protein sequence: CASGSSEGSNEKLFF. The whole variable domain, remainder taken from reference TRBV12-5 and TRBJ1-4, is DARVTQTPRHKVTEMGQEVTMRCQPILGHNTVFWYRQTMMQGLELLAYFRNRAPLDDSGMPKDRFSAEMPDATLATLKIQPSEPRDSAVYFCASGSSEGSNEKLFFGSGTQLSVL.

The chain recombines TRBV29-1 with TRBJ2-5; D is possibly TRBD2 (6 bases). The CDR3 spans 13 residues. V lost 4 bases and J lost 4, with 13 bases in between. Per the germline V gene, CDR1 is SQVTM and CDR2 is ANQGSEA. CDR3 in DNA: TGCAGCGTTGCACGGGGGACCCTAGAGACCCAGTACTTC. Its translation is CSVARGTLETQYF.

This clone was seen just once. The rearrangement joins TRBV11-2 to TRBJ2-5; a possible D gene is TRBD2 (5 bases). Germline lookup yields CDR1 SGHAT and CDR2 FQNNGV. The V and J ends lost 4 bases and 2 bases respectively, with 11 bases between them. The CDR3 spans 14 residues. The CDR3 is CASSSSAVQETQYF. The CDR3 DNA reads TGTGCCAGCAGCTCCTCAGCGGTTCAAGAGACCCAGTACTTC.

The chain has TRBV27 and TRBJ1-2, with D unresolved. V was pared by 4 bases and J by 2 bases, with 8 bases between. CDR3 length: 13 amino acids. CDR1 and CDR2 (germline): MNHEY, SMNVEV (reference sequence). The CDR3, as DNA: TGTGCCAGCAGTTCGGCAGGAAACTATGGCTACACCTTC. Translation: CASSSAGNYGYTF.

The chain recombines TRBV4-1 with TRBJ2-7; 10 nucleotides line up with TRBD1. J was trimmed by 3 bases and V by 1 base; bases with no gene match: 3. The V gene's germline CDR1 is MGHRA and CDR2 YSYEKL. CDR3 length: 15 amino acids. CDR3 in DNA: TGCGCCAGCAGCCAAGTCGGGACAGGGGTCTACGAGCAGTACTTC. This gives the protein CASSQVGTGVYEQYF.

V usage is TRBV19 and J usage is TRBJ2-1, with 12 positions matching TRBD2. This CDR3 comprises 16 residues. With V trimmed by 3 bases and J by 3 bases, 3 bases remained unmatched. Germline V lookup: CDR1 LNHDA, CDR2 SQIVND (reference sequence). The CDR3 nucleotides read TGTGCCAGTAGTATTAGACTAGCGGGGGACTACAATGAGCAGTTCTTC. This encodes CASSIRLAGDYNEQFF.

This sequence joins TRBV6-5 and TRBJ2-2; 8 bases align to TRBD1. CDR1 is MNHEY and CDR2 is SVGAGI in the germline V gene. J lost 6 bases, V lost 0 bases, and 3 bases had no gene match. The CDR3 has 15 residues. CDR3 bases: TGTGCCAGCAGTTACTCTTCAGGGGGCCCCGGGGAGCTGTTTTTT. Its protein is CASSYSSGGPGELFF.

CDR3 protein: CASGWPGEQYF. The CDR3 nucleotides are TGTGCCAGCGGCTGGCCGGGGGAGCAGTACTTC. The chain recombines TRBV28 with TRBJ2-7, with D possibly TRBD2 on 5 matching bases. The germline V and J ends were trimmed by 8 bases and 7 bases, with 12 bases remaining between them. Germline CDR1 is MDHEN and CDR2 is SYDVKM. This CDR3 has 11 residues.

The chain is built from TRBV4-3 and TRBJ2-7; perhaps TRBD2 as D (8 bases). The V end lost 2 bases, the J end lost 2 bases, and 13 bases lay between the germline ends. CDR1 LGHNA and CDR2 YSLEER come from the germline V gene. The CDR3 extends over 15 amino acids. CDR3 region: CASSQSGGLAYEQYF. In DNA form, the CDR3 reads TGCGCCAGCAGCCAATCAGGGGGACTAGCCTACGAGCAGTACTTC.

The gene calls are TRBV28 and TRBJ1-5; D gene ambiguous. The CDR3 is 12 residues long. Trimming pared 4 bases from V and 4 bases from J, leaving 5 bases between. The V gene's germline CDR1 is MDHEN and CDR2 SYDVKM. The CDR3 bases are TGTGCCAGCAGTTCGGGGAATCAGCCCCAGCATTTT. Protein product: CASSSGNQPQHF.

This chain connects TRBV19 to TRBJ1-1, with 7 bases aligning to TRBD1. The CDR3 contains 15 residues. Germline V gene sequence: CDR1 LNHDA, CDR2 SQIVND (reference sequence). Losses at the gene ends were 4 bases for V and 3 bases for J; bases not matched to a gene: 8. The CDR3 loop is CASSTYPDRYTEAFF. In nucleotides, the CDR3 is TGTGCCAGTAGTACTTACCCGGACAGGTACACTGAAGCTTTCTTT.

This chain joins TRBV19 and TRBJ1-2, with 9 bases aligning to TRBD1. Trimming cost V 3 bases and J 1 base; bases outside gene matches: 15. In germline, CDR1 is LNHDA, CDR2 SQIVND (reference sequence). CDR3 length equals 19 residues. Here the CDR3 DNA reads TGTGCCAGTAGTATGGGCGCGCCGGGACAGGGTATGGATAACTATGGCTACACCTTC. It translates to CASSMGAPGQGMDNYGYTF.

The CDR3 sequence: CASSPFKGLAGGGYEQYF. CDR3 nucleotides: TGCGCCAGCAGCCCGTTCAAAGGGCTAGCGGGGGGTGGCTACGAGCAGTACTTC. This chain uses TRBV5-1 with TRBJ2-7, with 11 bases identical to TRBD2. V was pared by 4 bases and J by 3 bases, with 15 bases of the junction left unmatched. The CDR3 totals 18 residues. In germline, CDR1 is SGHRS, CDR2 YFSETQ.

This chain joins TRBV5-1 and TRBJ2-2, with 8 bases that match TRBD1. With V trimmed by 4 bases and J by 5 bases, 4 bases remained unmatched. The CDR3 extends over 14 amino acids. Germline lookup yields CDR1 SGHRS and CDR2 YFSETQ. The CDR3: CASSEGQGTGELFF. CDR3 DNA: TGCGCCAGCAGCGAAGGACAGGGAACCGGGGAGCTGTTTTTT.

The chain links TRBV14 to TRBJ1-6, with D possibly being TRBD1 (5 bases). Germline CDR1 reads SGHDN; CDR2 reads FVKESK. The CDR3 covers 17 residues. The V end lost 0 bases, the J end lost 6 bases, and 15 bases lay between the germline ends. CDR3 loop: CASSQDRLTEFNSPLHF. The CDR3 DNA follows: TGTGCCAGCAGCCAAGATAGATTGACAGAATTTAATTCACCCCTCCACTTT.

In this sample, this clone turned up a few times. The chain recombines TRBV4-3 with TRBJ1-1; 7 bases agree with TRBD1. The CDR3 contains 14 residues. The trim removed 1 base at V and 5 bases at J, leaving 4 bases unmatched. Germline-derived CDR1 and CDR2 are LGHNA and YSLEER. CDR3 bases: TGCGCCAGCAGCCAAGGTAGGGGGCAGACTGAAGCTTTCTTT. It specifies CASSQGRGQTEAFF.

In this sample, this clone turned up a few times. The chain combines TRBV9 with TRBJ2-7; 7 bases align to TRBD2. V trimming: 0 bases; J trimming: 4 bases; junction bases outside the gene matches: 1. Germline CDR1 SGDLS, CDR2 YYNGEE. The CDR3 sequence is 13 residues long. The CDR3 DNA sequence: TGTGCCAGCAGCGTAGGACTAGCTTACGAGCAGTACTTC. Translating it yields CASSVGLAYEQYF.

This clone was detected a few times. This chain joins TRBV28 and TRBJ2-1; 16 positions match TRBD2. There are 16 residues in the CDR3. V lost 2 bases and J lost 9; bases outside the gene matches: 4. Germline V gene lookup returns CDR1 MDHEN and CDR2 SYDVKM. The CDR3 loop is CASSLLGTSGRVEQFF. DNA of the CDR3: TGTGCCAGCAGTTTACTTGGGACTAGCGGGAGGGTTGAGCAGTTCTTC.

This clone was observed a single time. The V and J genes are TRBV9 and TRBJ1-6; 9 nucleotides match TRBD1. Unmatched junction bases numbered 7, after V lost 3 bases and J lost 9 bases. CDR1 SGDLS and CDR2 YYNGEE come from the germline V gene. This CDR3 comprises 15 residues. CDR3 nucleotide sequence: TGTGCCAGCAGCGGCGCCGGGACAGGGTTTTCACCCCTCCACTTT. Protein product: CASSGAGTGFSPLHF.

This chain connects TRBV10-3 to TRBJ2-5, with D possibly TRBD2 on 5 matching bases. The CDR3 covers 14 residues. Trimming left V 3 bases short and J 2 bases short, with 10 bases between. CDR1 and CDR2 from the germline V gene are ENHRY and SYGVKD. The CDR3 here is CAISENGDQETQYF. CDR3 coding DNA: TGTGCCATCAGTGAAAACGGGGATCAAGAGACCCAGTACTTC.

This chain joins TRBV28 and TRBJ2-3; 11 nucleotides match TRBD2. After removal of 8 bases from V and 0 bases from J, the junction contained 7 bases not matched to a gene. Germline V lookup: CDR1 MDHEN, CDR2 SYDVKM. The CDR3 contains 16 residues. CDR3 in amino acids: CASLASGGFSTDTQYF. The CDR3 coding sequence is TGTGCCAGCCTGGCTAGCGGGGGGTTCAGCACAGATACGCAGTATTTT.

This clone was found a few times. The rearrangement links TRBV5-6 to TRBJ1-4; 9 nucleotides agree with TRBD1. CDR1 is SGHDT, CDR2 YYEEEE, per germline. This CDR3 is built from 16 residues. Germline trimming cut 4 bases from V and 8 bases from J; bases unmatched to any gene: 12. The CDR3 loop reads CASSLGTGRLGEKLFF. CDR3 nucleotides: TGTGCCAGCAGCCTAGGGACAGGGCGCCTAGGAGAAAAACTGTTTTTT.

The CDR3 sequence: CASSAQGSGNTIYF. The CDR3 DNA follows: TGTGCCAGCAGCGCCCAGGGATCTGGAAACACCATATATTTT. The chain combines TRBV9 with TRBJ1-3; D is possibly TRBD1 (5 bases). Germline CDR1 SGDLS, CDR2 YYNGEE. The CDR3 is made up of 14 amino acids. With 3 bases removed from V and 1 base from J, the gap between germline ends came to 8 bases.

The rearrangement uses TRBV7-2 and TRBJ1-2; D is uncertain. This CDR3 spans 13 amino acids. V lost 5 bases and J lost 0, with 7 bases in between. CDR1 SGHTA and CDR2 FQGNSA come from the germline V gene. The CDR3 DNA is TGTGCCAGCAGCCCGGGTACTAACTATGGCTACACCTTC. Translated: CASSPGTNYGYTF.

The chain uses TRBV7-2 and TRBJ2-3; no reliable D call. The V end lost 0 bases, the J end lost 1 base, and 14 bases lay between the germline ends. The CDR3 spans 17 residues. Looked up from germline, CDR1 is SGHTA and CDR2 is FQGNSA. DNA of the CDR3: TGTGCCAGCAGCTTAGCCGGCTTAGCTCGAGGCACAGATACGCAGTATTTT. It yields the protein CASSLAGLARGTDTQYF.

The rearrangement links TRBV7-9 to TRBJ2-7, with D possibly being TRBD1 (6 bases). CDR3 length: 16 residues. V was clipped by 5 bases and J by 1 base, with 18 bases between them. Germline loops: CDR1 SEHNR, CDR2 FQNEAQ (reference sequence). CDR3 nucleotide sequence: TGTGCCAGCAGCCAACCGGTGGGGGCGCTGTCCTACGAGCAGTACTTC. This translates into CASSQPVGALSYEQYF.

The gene calls are TRBV5-4 and TRBJ2-3, with 12 nucleotides matching TRBD2. The CDR3 extends over 16 amino acids. CDR1 and CDR2 from the germline V gene are SGHNT and YYREEE (reference sequence). Trimming cost V 4 bases and J 4 bases; bases outside gene matches: 7. DNA of the CDR3: TGTGCCAGCAGCCCCCCTAGCGGGGGGGCCCCAGATACGCAGTATTTT. This sequence encodes CASSPPSGGAPDTQYF.

This chain links TRBV28 with TRBJ2-7; D is ambiguous. V lost 2 bases, J lost 0 bases, and 5 bases lay in between. Germline CDR1 is MDHEN and CDR2 is SYDVKM. This CDR3 has 13 amino acids. CDR3 sequence (DNA): TGTGCCAGCAGTTTAGACTCCTCCTACGAGCAGTACTTC. Residues: CASSLDSSYEQYF.

CDR3 region: CASSQVNYGYTF. The DNA of the CDR3 is TGTGCCAGCAGCCAAGTTAATTATGGCTACACCTTC. The gene calls are TRBV14 and TRBJ1-2, with unresolved D. Per the germline V gene, CDR1 is SGHDN and CDR2 is FVKESK. Trimming shortened V by 1 base and J by 5 bases, and 5 bases separated the two germline ends. The CDR3 runs 12 residues.

This clone has a handful of counts. The gene calls are TRBV19 and TRBJ2-1; perhaps TRBD2 as D (5 bases). Trimming shortened V by 5 bases and J by 6 bases, and 17 bases separated the two germline ends. Germline V CDR1 and CDR2: LNHDA, SQIVND (reference sequence). This CDR3 has 15 residues. CDR3 coding DNA: TGTGCCAGTAGTCTGAGGGCTCGGACCACCAATGAGCAGTTCTTC. Protein product: CASSLRARTTNEQFF.

The rearrangement links TRBV9 to TRBJ1-3; possibly TRBD1 for D (5 bases). CDR1 is SGDLS and CDR2 is YYNGEE in the germline V gene. CDR3 length: 15 residues. Trimming stripped 2 bases from V and 4 bases from J, with 13 bases between. In DNA form, the CDR3 reads TGTGCCAGCAGCGTGGGAGGGGTAACGGGAAACACCATATATTTT. It specifies CASSVGGVTGNTIYF.